A selection of T cell receptor beta chains follows, all from one sample in a study of OX40 agonist ivuxolimab in advanced cancers. The assay was immunoSEQ multiplex PCR, and TCRdb's table has in-frame clones only and misses some. The table shows 70,000 to 95,000 clones, with approximately 90% occurring only once. The specimen comprised CD4+ or CD8+ T cells sorted from blood, sampled in a trial of the OX40 agonist ivuxolimab. The receptors shown here come from an adult with an advanced solid tumor such as melanoma, head and neck, liver or kidney cancer. Both conserved end residues are part of each CDR3. A D gene is named only where the DNA matches it firmly. Clone size appears in some rows only: once, few, many, or a class for an expanded clone.

>once|TRBJ2-5|TRBD1|TRBV5-1
CASTGQGQETQYF
TGCGCCAGCACCGGACAGGGCCAAGAGACCCAGTACTTC
>-|TRBJ2-7|-|TRBV10-3
CAISESYSSYEQYF
TGTGCCATCAGTGAGTCTTACAGTTCCTACGAGCAGTACTTC
>-|TRBJ2-5|-|TRBV18
CASSPPWKETQYF
TGTGCCAGCTCACCACCCTGGAAAGAGACCCAGTACTTC
>-|TRBJ1-4|-|TRBV19
CASSISTDNEKLFF
TGTGCCAGTAGTATATCGACAGACAATGAAAAACTGTTTTTT
>-|TRBJ2-3|TRBD2|TRBV4-3
CASSQEPGTSGGTSTDTQYF
TGCGCCAGCAGCCAAGAGCCCGGGACTAGCGGGGGAACTAGCACAGATACGCAGTATTTT
>-|TRBJ1-1|-|TRBV25-1
CASSEQTKAFF
TGTGCCAGCAGTGAACAGACCAAAGCTTTCTTT
>-|TRBJ2-5|-|TRBV7-2
CASSSSGVIETQYF
TGTGCCAGCAGCTCCTCGGGGGTTATAGAGACCCAGTACTTC
>-|TRBJ2-7|-|TRBV5-1
CASSPPAVYEQYF
TGCGCCAGCAGCCCCCCGGCCGTCTACGAGCAGTACTTC
>-|TRBJ1-2|TRBD1|TRBV6-6
CASRQGDYGYTF
TGTGCCAGCCGACAGGGAGACTATGGCTACACCTTC
>-|TRBJ2-1|TRBD2|TRBV7-2
CASSLTAGAAPGRIF
TGTGCCAGCAGCTTAACCGCGGGAGCAGCCCCGGGTAGGATCTTC
>-|TRBJ1-1|TRBD1|TRBV10-3
CATGQEGSTEAFF
TGTGCCACCGGACAGGAGGGAAGCACTGAAGCTTTCTTT
>-|TRBJ1-3|-|TRBV5-4
CASSRLSGGSGNTIYF
TGTGCCAGCAGCAGGCTATCGGGGGGCTCTGGAAACACCATATATTTT
>few|TRBJ1-1|-|TRBV30
CASRGQTEAFF
TGTGCCTCGCGGGGGCAAACTGAAGCTTTCTTT
>-|TRBJ2-3|TRBD2|TRBV4-2
CASSERGEYTDTQYF
TGTGCCAGCAGCGAGCGGGGGGAATACACAGATACGCAGTATTTT
>once|TRBJ1-2|TRBD1|TRBV28
CASSLSGQGSGYTF
TGTGCCAGCAGTTTGTCGGGACAGGGGTCTGGCTACACCTTC
>-|TRBJ2-7|-|TRBV28
CASSLAGYEQYF
TGTGCCAGCAGTTTAGCCGGGTACGAGCAGTACTTC
>-|TRBJ2-3|TRBD2|TRBV5-1
CASSLARGLVVDTQYF
TGCGCCAGCAGCTTGGCCCGAGGACTAGTGGTGGATACGCAGTATTTT
>-|TRBJ2-7|-|TRBV5-1
CASSLEGRVIYEQYF
TGCGCCAGCAGCTTGGAAGGGCGGGTAATCTACGAGCAGTACTTC
>-|TRBJ2-1|TRBD2|TRBV29-1
CGGERGYNEQFF
TGCGGTGGAGAGCGGGGATACAATGAGCAGTTCTTC
>-|TRBJ1-1|-|TRBV29-1
CSVAVRGWTEAFF
TGCAGCGTTGCGGTCAGGGGATGGACTGAAGCTTTCTTT
>-|TRBJ1-2|-|TRBV5-4
CASSLQGPSNYGYTF
TGTGCCAGCAGCTTACAGGGCCCTTCTAACTATGGCTACACCTTC
>-|TRBJ1-4|TRBD1|TRBV6-1
CASRPGQTNEKLFF
TGTGCCAGCAGGCCGGGACAGACAAATGAAAAACTGTTTTTT
>-|TRBJ1-6|TRBD1|TRBV6-1
CASNRQGAPLHF
TGTGCCAGCAACCGACAGGGGGCACCCCTCCACTTT
>-|TRBJ1-2|TRBD1|TRBV14
CASSQDIRTGYGYTF
TGTGCCAGCAGCCAAGATATTCGGACAGGATATGGCTACACCTTC
>-|TRBJ1-1|-|TRBV15
CATSGGVTAFF
TGTGCCACCAGCGGAGGGGTAACGGCTTTCTTT
>-|TRBJ2-7|-|TRBV6-5
CASSYEPHYEQYF
TGTGCCAGCAGTTACGAACCACACTACGAGCAGTACTTC
>-|TRBJ2-7|TRBD1|TRBV25-1
CASRQGAGYEQYF
TGTGCCAGCAGACAGGGGGCTGGATACGAGCAGTACTTC
>-|TRBJ1-1|TRBD1|TRBV19
CASSPGTGLTNTEAFF
TGTGCCAGTAGTCCTGGGACAGGGCTTACGAACACTGAAGCTTTCTTT
>-|TRBJ2-3|-|TRBV27
CASSPRTGGFGTDTQYF
TGTGCCAGCAGTCCGCGGACAGGAGGGTTCGGCACAGATACGCAGTATTTT
>-|TRBJ2-5|TRBD2|TRBV5-4
CASSPGLAGVGETQYF
TGTGCCAGCAGCCCTGGACTAGCGGGAGTAGGGGAGACCCAGTACTTC
>-|TRBJ1-5|-|TRBV19
CASSIGETVNQPQHF
TGTGCCAGTAGTATTGGGGAGACAGTCAATCAGCCCCAGCATTTT
>-|TRBJ2-5|-|TRBV5-1
CASSLEGTETQYF
TGCGCCAGCAGCTTGGAGGGGACCGAGACCCAGTACTTC
>-|TRBJ1-6|-|TRBV11-3
CASSLELDHRLLNSPLHF
TGTGCCAGCAGCTTAGAACTCGATCACAGACTACTTAATTCACCCCTCCACTTT
>-|TRBJ2-7|-|TRBV27
CASSLRGIGQTYEQYF
TGTGCCAGCAGTTTACGGGGCATAGGACAGACCTACGAGCAGTACTTC
>-|TRBJ2-1|TRBD2|TRBV9
CASSADRSGGLAGLHNEQFF
TGTGCCAGCAGCGCCGACAGATCAGGAGGGCTAGCGGGGCTTCACAATGAGCAGTTCTTC
>-|TRBJ2-2|-|TRBV5-4
CASSFQADTGELFF
TGTGCCAGCAGCTTCCAGGCTGACACCGGGGAGCTGTTTTTT
>-|TRBJ2-1|TRBD2|TRBV18
CASSPIAGGRIEQFF
TGTGCCAGCTCACCGATAGCGGGGGGGCGGATTGAGCAGTTCTTC
>-|TRBJ2-1|TRBD2|TRBV5-5
CASSWGLAGGPRDEQFF
TGTGCCAGCAGCTGGGGACTTGCGGGAGGGCCTAGGGATGAGCAGTTCTTC
>-|TRBJ2-3|TRBD2|TRBV5-1
CASSPSLSGGASDTQYF
TGCGCCAGCAGCCCCTCCCTCTCCGGGGGGGCGTCAGATACGCAGTATTTT
>-|TRBJ2-5|-|TRBV6-5
CASSYSGETYQETQYF
TGTGCCAGCAGTTACTCCGGGGAAACGTACCAAGAGACCCAGTACTTC
>-|TRBJ1-1|TRBD1|TRBV29-1
CSVYRGQTEAFF
TGCAGCGTCTACAGGGGACAGACTGAAGCTTTCTTT
>once|TRBJ2-2|TRBD2|TRBV6-1
CASTRGGLTGELFF
TGTGCCAGTACTCGGGGGGGGCTAACCGGGGAGCTGTTTTTT
>-|TRBJ1-5|-|TRBV5-1
CASSLGDGDHQPQHF
TGCGCCAGCAGCTTGGGGGACGGTGATCATCAGCCCCAGCATTTT
>-|TRBJ2-2|TRBD2|TRBV5-1
CASSETSGGTGELFF
TGCGCCAGCAGCGAGACTAGCGGGGGCACCGGGGAGCTGTTTTTT
>few|TRBJ1-6|-|TRBV10-2
CASSESRDSPLHF
TGCGCCAGCAGTGAGTCGAGGGACTCACCCCTCCACTTT
>-|TRBJ1-4|TRBD1|TRBV27
CASSLIGGGGGEKLFF
TGTGCCAGCAGTTTAATTGGAGGGGGCGGTGGGGAAAAACTGTTTTTT
>-|TRBJ2-2|TRBD1|TRBV7-3
CASSSRQGSTGELFF
TGTGCCAGCAGCTCTCGACAGGGGAGCACCGGGGAGCTGTTTTTT
>-|TRBJ2-3|-|TRBV5-4
CASSLDSTDTQYF
TGTGCCAGCAGCCTAGACAGCACAGATACGCAGTATTTT
>-|TRBJ2-5|-|TRBV5-1
CASSLGTHQETQYF
TGCGCCAGCAGCTTAGGTACCCACCAAGAGACCCAGTACTTC
>-|TRBJ1-4|TRBD1|TRBV27
CASSSKGQGEKLFF
TGTGCCAGCAGTTCCAAGGGACAGGGGGAAAAACTGTTTTTT
>-|TRBJ1-2|-|TRBV6-5
CASSYEVNYGYTF
TGTGCCAGCAGTTACGAGGTGAACTATGGCTACACCTTC
>-|TRBJ2-5|-|TRBV28
CASSLGTPQGKYQETQYF
TGTGCCAGCAGTTTAGGGACCCCCCAGGGAAAGTACCAAGAGACCCAGTACTTC
>-|TRBJ1-5|-|TRBV18
CASSGTAGAIQPQHF
TGTGCCAGCTCCGGGACCGCGGGGGCGATCCAGCCCCAGCATTTT
>-|TRBJ2-1|-|TRBV2
CASRGGRSYNEQFF
TGTGCCAGCAGGGGGGGGCGGTCCTACAATGAGCAGTTCTTC
>-|TRBJ1-2|-|TRBV7-2
CASSLAPGAFGYTF
TGTGCCAGCAGCTTAGCTCCGGGGGCGTTTGGCTACACCTTC
>-|TRBJ2-3|-|TRBV28
CASSPPDSRSDTQYF
TGTGCCAGCAGTCCCCCGGACAGCAGGTCAGATACGCAGTATTTT
>once|TRBJ2-3|-|TRBV5-8
CASSLQGGLPSTDTQYF
TGTGCCAGCAGCTTGCAGGGCGGCCTACCAAGCACAGATACGCAGTATTTT
>-|TRBJ1-4|-|TRBV18
CASSPQGGNEKLFF
TGTGCCAGCTCACCACAGGGGGGTAATGAAAAACTGTTTTTT
>-|TRBJ1-1|-|TRBV6-5
CASSYSTDKEAFF
TGTGCCAGCAGTTACTCTACAGATAAAGAAGCTTTCTTT
>-|TRBJ2-6|-|TRBV6-5
CASRGTAGANVLTF
TGTGCCAGCAGAGGGACTGCTGGGGCCAACGTCCTGACTTTC